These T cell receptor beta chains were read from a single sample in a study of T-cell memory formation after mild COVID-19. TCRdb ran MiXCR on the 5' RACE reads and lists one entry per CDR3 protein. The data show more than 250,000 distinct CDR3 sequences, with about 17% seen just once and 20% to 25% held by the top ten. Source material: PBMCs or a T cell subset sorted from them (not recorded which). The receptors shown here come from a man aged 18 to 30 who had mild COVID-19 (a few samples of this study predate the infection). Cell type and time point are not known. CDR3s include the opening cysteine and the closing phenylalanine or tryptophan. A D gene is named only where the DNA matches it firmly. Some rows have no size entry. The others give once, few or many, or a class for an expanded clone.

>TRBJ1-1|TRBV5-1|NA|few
TGCGCCAGCAGCACCTCGACGAAGAACACTGAAGCTTTCTTT
CASSTSTKNTEAFF
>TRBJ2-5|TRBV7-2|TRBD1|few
TGTGCCAGCAGCTTAGACAGGGGGCATTCGTCCCAGTACTTC
CASSLDRGHSSQYF
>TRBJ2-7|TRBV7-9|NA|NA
TGTGCCAGCAGCCCTGCGAGGTCCCGCTCCTACGAGCAGTACTTC
CASSPARSRSYEQYF
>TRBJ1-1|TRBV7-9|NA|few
TGTGCCAGCAGCGCCGGGAGCAACGCTCTGGACACTGAAGCTTTCTTT
CASSAGSNALDTEAFF
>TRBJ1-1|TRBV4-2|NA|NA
TGTGCCAGCAGCCAAGTAAGGACAAGGACTGAAGCTTTCTTT
CASSQVRTRTEAFF
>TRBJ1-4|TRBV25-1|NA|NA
TGTGCCAGCAGCAACCTACTGGGAGCCCTACATAATGAAAAACTGTTTTTT
CASSNLLGALHNEKLFF
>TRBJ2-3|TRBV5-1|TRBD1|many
TGCGCCAGCAGTACCTATGGGACAGGGGTTCCCACAGATACGCAGTATTTT
CASSTYGTGVPTDTQYF
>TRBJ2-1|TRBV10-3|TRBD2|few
TGTGCCATCAGTGATCCTACCCTAGCGGGGCACAATGAGCAGTTCTTC
CAISDPTLAGHNEQFF
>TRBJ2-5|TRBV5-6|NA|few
TGTGCCAGCAGCTGGGAAGGGGCTATGCCTCCGGAGACCCAGTACTTC
CASSWEGAMPPETQYF
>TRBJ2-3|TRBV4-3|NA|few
TGCGCCAGCAGCCAACCCGAGGCAGATACGCAGTATTTT
CASSQPEADTQYF
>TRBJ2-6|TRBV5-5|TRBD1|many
TGTGCCAGCAGCGTCGTCCCGGGACAGGCTTCAAGGTCTGGGGCCAACGTCCTGACTTTC
CASSVVPGQASRSGANVLTF
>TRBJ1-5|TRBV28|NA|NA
TGTGCCAGCAGTTTAGGGACATTGCCCCAGCATTTT
CASSLGTLPQHF
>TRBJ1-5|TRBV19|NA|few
TGTGCCAGTAGTATTACGGGGGCACGGCAGCCCCAGCATTTT
CASSITGARQPQHF
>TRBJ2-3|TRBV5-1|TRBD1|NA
TGCGCCAGCAGCTCCCATTCCGGGACAGGGAGCACAGATACGCAGTATTTT
CASSSHSGTGSTDTQYF
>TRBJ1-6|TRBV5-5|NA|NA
TGTGCCAGCAGCTTGTGGATAGGAAATTCACCCCTCCACTTT
CASSLWIGNSPLHF
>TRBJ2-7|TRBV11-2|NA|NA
TGTGCCAGCAGCTTCCAGGGGACCGTCGAGCAGTACTTC
CASSFQGTVEQYF
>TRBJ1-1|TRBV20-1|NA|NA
TGCAGTGCTAGAGCAGGAGTGAACACTGAAGCTTTCTTT
CSARAGVNTEAFF
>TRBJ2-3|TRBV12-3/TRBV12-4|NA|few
TGTGCCAGCAGTTTCGGGTTTTCAGGCTTTACGGATACGCAGTATTTT
CASSFGFSGFTDTQYF
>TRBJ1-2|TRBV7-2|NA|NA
TGTGCCAGCAGCTTAGGTTTCGGTGACACCTTC
CASSLGFGDTF
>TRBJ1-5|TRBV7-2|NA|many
TGTGCCAGCAGCTTACGGGGGGACCAGCCCCAGCATTTT
CASSLRGDQPQHF
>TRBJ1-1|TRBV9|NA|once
TGTGCCAGCAGCCCAGCCCGCCAGGGCGGCACTGAAGCTTTCTTT
CASSPARQGGTEAFF
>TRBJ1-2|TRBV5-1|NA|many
TGCGCCAGCAGCTTTGGGGGGAGTGGCTATGGCTACACCTTC
CASSFGGSGYGYTF
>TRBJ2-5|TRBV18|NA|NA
TGTGCCAGCTCACCACCGGGGCCATGGGGGACCCAGTACTTC
CASSPPGPWGTQYF
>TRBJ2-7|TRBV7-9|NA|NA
TGTGCCAGCAGCTTGAGCGAGCGCGAGCAGTACTTC
CASSLSEREQYF
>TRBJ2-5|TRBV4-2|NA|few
TGTGCCAGCAGCCAAGATTGGCGGGACCATGTTGGGGTGGAGACCCAGTACTTC
CASSQDWRDHVGVETQYF
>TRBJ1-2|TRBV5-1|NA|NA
TGCGCCAGCAGCTCCCCAGCCTGGGGCTACACCTTC
CASSSPAWGYTF
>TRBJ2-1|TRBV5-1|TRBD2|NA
TGCGCCAGCGGAACTAGCGGGGGTAGCGGTGAGCAGTTCTTC
CASGTSGGSGEQFF
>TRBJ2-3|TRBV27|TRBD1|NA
TGTGCCAGCAGTTTCGGACAGGGTTGGGCGGGCGGCACAGATACGCAGTATTTT
CASSFGQGWAGGTDTQYF
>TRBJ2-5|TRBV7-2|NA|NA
TGTGCCAGCAGCTTAGCTGGTCAACAGGGAGAGACCCAGTACTTC
CASSLAGQQGETQYF
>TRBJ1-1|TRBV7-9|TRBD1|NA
TGTGCCAGCAGCTTAATCACGGACAGGGGGTTCGGAATGAACACTGAAGCTTTCTTT
CASSLITDRGFGMNTEAFF
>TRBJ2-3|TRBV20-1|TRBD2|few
TGCAGTGCCAGACGTCTAGCGGGGGGGGTTGGTACGCAGTATTTT
CSARRLAGGVGTQYF
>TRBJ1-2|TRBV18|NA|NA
TGTGCCAGCTCACCATTGTCCGCAGGAACCTCTAACTATGGCTACACCTTC
CASSPLSAGTSNYGYTF
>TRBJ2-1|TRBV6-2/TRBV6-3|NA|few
TGTGCCAGCGGACTATCCATCTCCTACAATGAGCAGTTCTTC
CASGLSISYNEQFF
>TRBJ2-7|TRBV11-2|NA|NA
TGTGCCAGCAGCTTAGATCTGGGCTCCTACGAGCAGTACTTC
CASSLDLGSYEQYF
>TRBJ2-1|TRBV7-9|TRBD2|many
TGTGCCAGCAGCTCCACTAGCGGGGGGGCCGATGAGCAGTTCTTC
CASSSTSGGADEQFF
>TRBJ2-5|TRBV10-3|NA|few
TGTGCCATCAGTGGCCAGGATTTGAAGACCCAGTACTTC
CAISGQDLKTQYF
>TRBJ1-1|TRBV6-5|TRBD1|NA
TGTGCCAGCAGTTACGGGACAGGGCCGAACACTGAAGCTTTCTTT
CASSYGTGPNTEAFF
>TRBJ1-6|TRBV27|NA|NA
TGTGCCAGCAGTATTACCGGGGATTCACCCCTCCACTTT
CASSITGDSPLHF
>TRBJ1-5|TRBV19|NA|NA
TGTGCCAGTGGCGGGGGGAACCAGCCCCAGCATTTT
CASGGGNQPQHF
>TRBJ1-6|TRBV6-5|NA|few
TGTGCCAGCAGTTACGATGCCTATAATTCACCCCTCCACTTT
CASSYDAYNSPLHF
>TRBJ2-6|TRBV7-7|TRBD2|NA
TGTGCCAGCAGCTCACGCGGGGGGCTGAGTGGGGCCAACGTCCTGACTTTC
CASSSRGGLSGANVLTF
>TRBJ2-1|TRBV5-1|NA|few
TGCGCCAGCAGCTTGATGGGGGACGTTTACAATGAGCAGTTCTTC
CASSLMGDVYNEQFF
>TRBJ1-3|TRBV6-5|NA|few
TGTGCCAGCACCGGGCTGGACACCATATATTTT
CASTGLDTIYF
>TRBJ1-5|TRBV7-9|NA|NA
TGTGCCAGCAGCTTAGAAAGGGCTATTCAGCCCCAGCATTTT
CASSLERAIQPQHF
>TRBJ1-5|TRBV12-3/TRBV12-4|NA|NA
TGTGCCACCTCTTCAGGAGATAGCAATCAGCCCCAGCATTTT
CATSSGDSNQPQHF